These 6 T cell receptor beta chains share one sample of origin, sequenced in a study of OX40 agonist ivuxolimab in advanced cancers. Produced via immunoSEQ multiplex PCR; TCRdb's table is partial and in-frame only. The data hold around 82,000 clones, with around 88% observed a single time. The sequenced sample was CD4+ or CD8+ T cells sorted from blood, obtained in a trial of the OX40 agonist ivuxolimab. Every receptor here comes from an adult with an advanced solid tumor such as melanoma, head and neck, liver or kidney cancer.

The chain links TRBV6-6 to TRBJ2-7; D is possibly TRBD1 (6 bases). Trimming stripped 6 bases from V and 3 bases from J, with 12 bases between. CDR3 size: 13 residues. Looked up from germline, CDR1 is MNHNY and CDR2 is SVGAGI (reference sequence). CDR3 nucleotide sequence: TGTGCCAGCAGATCAGGGGACAACTACGAGCAGTACTTC. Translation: CASRSGDNYEQYF.

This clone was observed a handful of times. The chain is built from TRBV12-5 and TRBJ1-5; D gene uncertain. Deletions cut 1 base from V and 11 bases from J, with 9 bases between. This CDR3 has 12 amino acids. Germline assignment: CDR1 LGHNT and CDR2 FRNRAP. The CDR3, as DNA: TGTGCTAGTGGTTTGGGGCTGGCCACCCAGCATTTT. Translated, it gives CASGLGLATQHF.

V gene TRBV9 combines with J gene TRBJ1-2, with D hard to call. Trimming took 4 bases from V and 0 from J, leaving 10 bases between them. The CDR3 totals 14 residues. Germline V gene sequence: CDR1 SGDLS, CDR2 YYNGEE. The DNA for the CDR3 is TGTGCCAGCAGCCCTAGGACGGCTAACTATGGCTACACCTTC. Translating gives CASSPRTANYGYTF.

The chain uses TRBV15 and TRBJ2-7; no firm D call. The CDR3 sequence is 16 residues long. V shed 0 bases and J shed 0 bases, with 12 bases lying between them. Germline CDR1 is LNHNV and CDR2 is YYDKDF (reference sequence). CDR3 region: CATSRERFPSSYEQYF. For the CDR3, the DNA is TGTGCCACCAGCAGAGAGAGGTTTCCGAGCTCCTACGAGCAGTACTTC.

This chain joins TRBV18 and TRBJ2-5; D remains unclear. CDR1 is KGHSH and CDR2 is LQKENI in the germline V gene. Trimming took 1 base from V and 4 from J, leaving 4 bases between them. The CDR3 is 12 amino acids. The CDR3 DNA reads TGTGCCAGCTCACCACGCAGAGAGACCCAGTACTTC. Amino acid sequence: CASSPRRETQYF.

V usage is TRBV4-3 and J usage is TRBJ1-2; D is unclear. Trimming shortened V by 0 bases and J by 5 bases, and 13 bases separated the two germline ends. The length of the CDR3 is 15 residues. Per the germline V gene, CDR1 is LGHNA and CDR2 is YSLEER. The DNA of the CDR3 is TGCGCCAGCAGCCAAGATCTAGGAGTGGGTTATGGCTACACCTTC. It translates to CASSQDLGVGYGYTF.